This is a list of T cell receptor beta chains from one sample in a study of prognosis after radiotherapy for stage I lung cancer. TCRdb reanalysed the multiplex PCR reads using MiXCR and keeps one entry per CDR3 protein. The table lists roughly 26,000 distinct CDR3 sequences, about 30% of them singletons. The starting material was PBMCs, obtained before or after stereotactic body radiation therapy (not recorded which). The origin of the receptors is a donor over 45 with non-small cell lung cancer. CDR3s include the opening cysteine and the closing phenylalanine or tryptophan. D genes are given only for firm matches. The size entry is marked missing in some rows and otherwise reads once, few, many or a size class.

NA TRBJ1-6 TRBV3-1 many TGTGCCAGCTCTCAGGGGAGAAGGAATTCACCCCTCCACTTT CASSQGRRNSPLHF
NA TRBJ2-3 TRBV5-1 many TGCGCCAGCTCGCAGGTAGGGACGGGGAGCACAGATACGCAGTATTTT CASSQVGTGSTDTQYF
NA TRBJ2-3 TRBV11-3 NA TGTGCCAGCAGCATAACAAAAGGGGCGTCACGGACGCAGTATTTT CASSITKGASRTQYF
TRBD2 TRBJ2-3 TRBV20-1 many TGCAGTGCTTTACTGGGACTAGCGGGGGGTGGGGCAGATACGCAGTATTTT CSALLGLAGGGADTQYF
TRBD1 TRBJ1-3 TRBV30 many TGTGCCTGGAGTGCCGGGACAGGGGGTGGAAACACCATATATTTT CAWSAGTGGGNTIYF
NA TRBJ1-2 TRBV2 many TGTGCCAGCAGCCAAGGTGGTGGCTATGGCTACACCTTC CASSQGGGYGYTF
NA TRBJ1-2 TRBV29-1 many TGCAGCGGGCGGAAGGGGACCCCTAAGAAGGGCTACACCTTC CSGRKGTPKKGYTF
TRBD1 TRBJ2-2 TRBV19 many TGTGCCACCCGGGACAGGGGGCGAACCGGGGAGCTGTTTTTT CATRDRGRTGELFF
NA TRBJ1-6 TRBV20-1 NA TGCAGTGCGCCCCCGGGAAGACGGTATTCACACCTCCACTTT CSAPPGRRYSHLHF
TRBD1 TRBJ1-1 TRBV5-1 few TGCGCCAGCAGCTTTCAGGGGGAGGGCACTGAAGCTTTCTTT CASSFQGEGTEAFF
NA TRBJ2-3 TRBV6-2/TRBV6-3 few TGTGCCAGCAGGGGAGATAAGATTCGAGGCACACGGGGCACAGATACGCAGTATTTT CASRGDKIRGTRGTDTQYF
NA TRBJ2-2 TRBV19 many TGTGCCAGTAGTATTGTGGGTTCCACCGGGGAGCTGTTTTTT CASSIVGSTGELFF
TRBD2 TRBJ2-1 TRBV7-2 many TGTGCCAGCAGCTTAGCCCCCGGACTAGCGGGGGGTGGCCAGTTCTTC CASSLAPGLAGGGQFF
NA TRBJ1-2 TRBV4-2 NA TGTGCCAGCAGCCAAATCGAGGGGAGGGTCTCCTATGGCTACAAATTC CASSQIEGRVSYGYKF
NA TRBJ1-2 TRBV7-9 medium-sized TGTGCCAGCAGCTTAGATCGGACATTTAACTATGGCTACACCTTC CASSLDRTFNYGYTF
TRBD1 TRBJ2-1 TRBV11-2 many TGTGCCAGCAGCTTAAATGTTCTTTCCCGGGACAGGGATTATGAGCAGTTCTTC CASSLNVLSRDRDYEQFF
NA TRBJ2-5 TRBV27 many TGTGCCAGCAGTTCATGGACTGCGTACCAAGAGACCCAGTACTTC CASSSWTAYQETQYF
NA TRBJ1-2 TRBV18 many TGTGCCAGCTCACCGAATACAGGGTCGGGCTACACCTTC CASSPNTGSGYTF
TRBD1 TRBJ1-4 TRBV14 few TGTGCCAGCAGCCAGAGACAGGGCCTGGGGGAAAAACTGTTTTTT CASSQRQGLGEKLFF
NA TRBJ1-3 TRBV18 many TGTGCCAGCTCACCACCGTCGGGAACTGGAAACACCATATATTTT CASSPPSGTGNTIYF
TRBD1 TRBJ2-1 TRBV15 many TGTGCCACCAGCAGATCGACAGGGTACGATGAGCAGTTCTTC CATSRSTGYDEQFF
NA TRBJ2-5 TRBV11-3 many TGTGCCAGCAGCTTGGGAGGCGACCAAGAGACCCAGTACTTC CASSLGGDQETQYF
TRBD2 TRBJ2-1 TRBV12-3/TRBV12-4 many TGTGCCAGCAGCCCTGGGGTTAGCGGGGGGCGACCCTACAATGAGCAGTTCTTC CASSPGVSGGRPYNEQFF
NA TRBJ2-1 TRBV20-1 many TGCAGTGCCGTGGCTAAGGATCCCTATGAGCAGTTCTTC CSAVAKDPYEQFF
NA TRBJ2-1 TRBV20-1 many TGCAGTGCTAAGCACAGGGTGGGGTACAATGAGCAGTTCTTC CSAKHRVGYNEQFF
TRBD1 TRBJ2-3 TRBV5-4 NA TGTGCCAGCAGCTTGGGGACAGGGACCACAGATACGCAGTATTTT CASSLGTGTTDTQYF
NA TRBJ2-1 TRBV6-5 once TGTGCCAGCATTTACTCGAACAACCCCGCGGCAGTACCCTATGAGCAGTTCTTC CASIYSNNPAAVPYEQFF
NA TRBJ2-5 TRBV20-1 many TGCAGTGCCAAGGACACGCTGAGGGAGACCCAGTACTTC CSAKDTLRETQYF
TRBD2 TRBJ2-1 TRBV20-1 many TGCAGTGCTAGAGATCTGAGTGGGACTAGCGCGTACAATGAGCAGTTCTTC CSARDLSGTSAYNEQFF
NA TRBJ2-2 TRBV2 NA TGTGCCAGCAGAGGGACACTTAACACCGGGGAGCCGTTTTTT CASRGTLNTGEPFF
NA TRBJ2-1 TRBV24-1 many TGTGCCACCAGTGATGCCGGGACAGAGCAGTTCTTC CATSDAGTEQFF
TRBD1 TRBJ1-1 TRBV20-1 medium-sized TGCAGTGCTAGAGATTCAGGGGGGGTCCGCCCTGAAGCTTTCTTT CSARDSGGVRPEAFF
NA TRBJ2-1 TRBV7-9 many TGTGCCAGCAGCTTAGCGCCGTCCAATGAGCAGTTCTTC CASSLAPSNEQFF
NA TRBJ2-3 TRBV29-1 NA TGCAGCGTTGAAGTAAGCACAGATACGCAGTATTTT CSVEVSTDTQYF
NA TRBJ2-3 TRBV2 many TGTGCCAGCATTCCCGTACGACCGGGGACTAGCACAGATACGCAGTATTTT CASIPVRPGTSTDTQYF
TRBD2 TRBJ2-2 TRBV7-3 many TGTGCCAGCAGCTTAAGTCGCGGGGGAAACACCGGGGAGCTGTTTTTT CASSLSRGGNTGELFF
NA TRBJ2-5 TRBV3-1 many TGTGCCAGCAGCCAACGTCTTCAGCATTGGCAAGAGACCCAGTACTTC CASSQRLQHWQETQYF
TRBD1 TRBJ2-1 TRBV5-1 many TGCGCCAGCAGCTTACTTGGAATCGGGACAGGGGCCAATGAGCAGTTCTTC CASSLLGIGTGANEQFF
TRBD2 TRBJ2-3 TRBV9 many TGTGCCAGCAGCGTAGGCGGGAGCCCCACAGATACGCAGTATTTT CASSVGGSPTDTQYF
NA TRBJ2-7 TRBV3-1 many TGTGCCAGCAGCTCAATCAGGGGCGCGGCCGAGCAGTACTTC CASSSIRGAAEQYF
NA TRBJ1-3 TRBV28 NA TGTGCCGGCATTATCCTGACTAGTAGACCCGGAAACACCATATATTTT CAGIILTSRPGNTIYF
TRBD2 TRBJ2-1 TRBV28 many TGTGCCAGCAGAAGAATCAGCGGGAGTGAGGGAAGCAATGAGCAGTTCTTC CASRRISGSEGSNEQFF
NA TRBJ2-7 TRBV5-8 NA TGTGCCAGCAGCTTCGTGGGACCCGAGCAGTACTTC CASSFVGPEQYF
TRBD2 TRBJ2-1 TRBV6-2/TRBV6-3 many TGTGCCAGCAGTATAGGACTAGCGGAATACAATGAGCAGTTCTTC CASSIGLAEYNEQFF
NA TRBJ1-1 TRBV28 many TGTGCCAGCAGCCCGGAGCGGCCCCACACTGAAGCTTTCTTT CASSPERPHTEAFF
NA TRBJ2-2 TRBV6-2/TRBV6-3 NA TGTGCCAGCAGGGGACATGGGGCCGTCGGGGAGCTGTTTTTT CASRGHGAVGELFF
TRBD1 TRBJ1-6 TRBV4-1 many TGCGCCAGCAGCCCCCTAACCGGGACAGGAGTTCGTAATTCACCCCTCCACTTT CASSPLTGTGVRNSPLHF
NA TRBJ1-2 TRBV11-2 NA TGTGCCAGCAGCGTTATGGGGAACTATGGCTACACCTTC CASSVMGNYGYTF
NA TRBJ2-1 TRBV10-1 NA TGCGCCAGCATACCGGGGCCTCCCTACAATGAGCAGTTCTTC CASIPGPPYNEQFF
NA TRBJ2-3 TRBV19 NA TGTGCCAGTAGTATGAGCCTCAGACCCACAGATACGCAGTATTTT CASSMSLRPTDTQYF
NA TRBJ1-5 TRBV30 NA TGTGCCTGGAGTGGGGTAAGCCAGCCCCAGCATTTT CAWSGVSQPQHF
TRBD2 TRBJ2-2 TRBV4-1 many TGCGCCAGCAGCCCGCTGCCGATCACTAGCGCCGGGGAGCTGTTTTTT CASSPLPITSAGELFF
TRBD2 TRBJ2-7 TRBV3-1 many TGTGCCAGCAGCCAAGGGTTAGCGGGAGGCTACGAGCAGTACTTC CASSQGLAGGYEQYF
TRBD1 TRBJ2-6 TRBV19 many TGTGCCAGTACCCACGACAGGGGGCTTGGGGCCAACGTCCTGACTTTC CASTHDRGLGANVLTF
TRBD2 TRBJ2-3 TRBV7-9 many TGTGCCAGCAGCTTAGGGGCTAGCGGGGGATTAGATACGCAGTATTTT CASSLGASGGLDTQYF
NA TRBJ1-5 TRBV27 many TGTGCCAGCAGTTTAGGGACCCGGGAAAATCAGCCCCAGCATTTT CASSLGTRENQPQHF
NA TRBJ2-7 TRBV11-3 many TGTGCCAGCAGCCCCGGTGTCCCCTACGAGCAGTACTTC CASSPGVPYEQYF